This T cell receptor (beta chain) is drawn from a study of technical replicates of blood from a handful of donors. CDR1 is LNHDA and CDR2 is SQIVND in the germline V gene (reference sequence). This CDR3 comprises 15 residues. V was clipped by 0 bases and J by 5 bases, with 11 bases between them. Repertoires were generated with immunoSEQ multiplex PCR, while TCRdb's copy carries only in-frame clones and drops some. The sample consists of around 80,000 clones, around 91% of them appearing once. This TCR came from a human donor in good health. The genes are TRBV19 and TRBJ2-1; D is possibly TRBD2 (6 bases). Sequenced input: T cells isolated from PBMCs. CDR3 sequence (DNA): TGTGCCAGTAGTATAGATCCCAGCGGGCACAATGAGCAGTTCTTC. Amino acid sequence: CASSIDPSGHNEQFF.